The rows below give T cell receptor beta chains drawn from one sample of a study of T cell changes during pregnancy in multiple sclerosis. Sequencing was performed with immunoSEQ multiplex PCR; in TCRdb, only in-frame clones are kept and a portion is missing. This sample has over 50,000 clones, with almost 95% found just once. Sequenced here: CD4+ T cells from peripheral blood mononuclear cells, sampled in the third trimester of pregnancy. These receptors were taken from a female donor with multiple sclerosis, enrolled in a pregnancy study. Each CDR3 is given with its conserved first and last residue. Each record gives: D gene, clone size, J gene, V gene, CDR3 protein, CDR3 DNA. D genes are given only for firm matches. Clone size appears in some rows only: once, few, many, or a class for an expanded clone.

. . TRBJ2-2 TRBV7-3 CASSLSSGDTGELFF TGTGCCAGCAGCTTATCTTCCGGGGACACCGGGGAGCTGTTTTTT
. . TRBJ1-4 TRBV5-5 CASREGRPRDEKLFF TGTGCCAGCAGGGAGGGTCGGCCTCGTGATGAAAAACTGTTTTTT
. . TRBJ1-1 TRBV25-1 CASLEGNTEAFF TGTGCCAGCCTCGAGGGGAACACTGAAGCTTTCTTT
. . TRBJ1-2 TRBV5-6 CASSTGQLYGYTF TGTGCCAGCAGCACTGGACAGCTCTATGGCTACACCTTC
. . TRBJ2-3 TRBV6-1 CASSEGFRAQADTQYF TGTGCCAGCAGTGAGGGGTTCAGGGCCCAGGCAGATACGCAGTATTTT
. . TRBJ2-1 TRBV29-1 CSVGGANYNEQFF TGCAGCGTTGGCGGCGCAAACTACAATGAGCAGTTCTTC
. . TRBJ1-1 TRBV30 CAFLAWGGKDTEAFF TGTGCCTTCTTAGCCTGGGGGGGTAAGGACACTGAAGCTTTCTTT
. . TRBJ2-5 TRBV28 CASSFNPAEGGETQYF TGTGCCAGCAGTTTTAATCCGGCGGAGGGTGGGGAGACCCAGTACTTC
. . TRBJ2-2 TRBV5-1 CASSFTGTGELFF TGCGCCAGCAGCTTTACAGGGACCGGGGAGCTGTTTTTT
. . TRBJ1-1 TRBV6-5 CASSYRGFGTEAFF TGTGCCAGCAGTTACCGGGGTTTTGGGACTGAAGCTTTCTTT
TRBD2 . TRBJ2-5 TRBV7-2 CASSFDAISSGREETQYF TGTGCCAGCAGCTTCGACGCTATATCTAGCGGGAGGGAAGAGACCCAGTACTTC
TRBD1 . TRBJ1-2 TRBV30 CAYRDRGRGGYTF TGTGCCTACCGGGACAGGGGGCGCGGTGGCTACACCTTC
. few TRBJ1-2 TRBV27 CASSFAQGLSYGYTF TGTGCCAGCAGTTTCGCTCAGGGATTGAGCTATGGCTACACCTTC
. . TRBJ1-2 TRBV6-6 CASNQDSQNYGYTF TGTGCCAGCAACCAGGACTCCCAGAACTATGGCTACACCTTC
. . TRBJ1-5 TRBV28 CASSLQGRTQPQHF TGTGCCAGCAGTTTACAGGGGCGAACTCAGCCCCAGCATTTT
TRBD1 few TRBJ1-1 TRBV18 CATPGQGDTEAFF TGTGCCACCCCAGGGCAGGGGGACACTGAAGCTTTCTTT
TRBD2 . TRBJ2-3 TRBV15 CATSRTSGGRTDTQYF TGTGCCACCAGCAGAACTAGCGGGGGGCGCACAGATACGCAGTATTTT
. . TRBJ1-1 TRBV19 CASSIEVGNTEAFF TGTGCCAGTAGTATAGAGGTCGGGAACACTGAAGCTTTCTTT
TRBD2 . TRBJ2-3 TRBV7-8 CASSLVASGRVGGDTQYF TGTGCCAGCAGCTTAGTGGCTAGCGGGAGAGTGGGGGGAGATACGCAGTATTTT
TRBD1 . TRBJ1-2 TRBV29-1 CSVFDRANYGYTF TGCAGCGTATTTGACAGGGCCAACTATGGCTACACCTTC
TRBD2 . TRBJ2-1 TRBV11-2 CASSPVAGAIYNEQFF TGTGCCAGCAGCCCGGTAGCGGGAGCGATCTACAATGAGCAGTTCTTC
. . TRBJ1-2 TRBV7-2 CASSLSGIGGYTF TGTGCCAGCAGCTTATCAGGGATTGGTGGCTACACCTTC
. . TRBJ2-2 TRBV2 CASSSQGSNTGELFF TGTGCCAGCAGTTCACAGGGATCGAACACCGGGGAGCTGTTTTTT
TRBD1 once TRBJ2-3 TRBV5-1 CASSRSTGTVTDTQYF TGCGCCAGCAGCCGCTCGACAGGGACAGTGACAGATACGCAGTATTTT
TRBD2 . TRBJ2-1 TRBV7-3 CASSFLPGLAGGRSYNEQFF TGTGCCAGCAGCTTCCTACCTGGACTAGCGGGAGGGCGCTCCTACAATGAGCAGTTCTTC
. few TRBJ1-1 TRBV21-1 CASSKRGQGARTEAFF TGTGCCAGCAGCAAAAGGGGACAGGGGGCCAGAACTGAAGCTTTCTTT
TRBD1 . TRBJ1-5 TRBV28 CASRRTGDNQPQHF TGTGCCAGCAGGCGGACAGGGGACAATCAGCCCCAGCATTTT
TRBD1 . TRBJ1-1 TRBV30 CAWSLTGITEAFF TGTGCCTGGAGCTTGACAGGGATCACTGAAGCTTTCTTT